This T cell receptor (beta chain) is drawn from a study of cytomegalovirus exposure and HLA in healthy donors. Study-wide results and limits: When presence/absence was analysed, sequencing depth was taken to be roughly uniform across donors. Judged likely to be a sequencing artifact was a cluster of highly shared sequence variants. The study had only CMV serostatus as immune exposure information.

Primers included in the PCR were 60 Vbeta and 13 Jbeta primers. Profiled with immunoSEQ multiplex PCR; TCRdb holds only in-frame clones, not every one. Its clone listing holds tens of thousands of clones. CDR3 size: 15 residues. Per germline, CDR1 SGHNT and CDR2 YYREEE (reference sequence). Trimming took off 2 bases at V and 5 bases at J, with 17 bases between the two ends. As to this clone: Its antigen is currently unknown.

Sequencing was performed on PBMCs. The TCR was taken from a male donor in good health and CMV-seronegative. The chain carries TRBV5-4 and TRBJ2-7; maybe TRBD2 (6 bases). The CDR3 here is CASSFPEGVPHEQYF. In DNA, the CDR3 is TGTGCCAGCAGCTTCCCGGAGGGAGTTCCCCACGAGCAGTACTTC.